The 13 T cell receptor beta chains reported below all come from one sample, sequenced in a study of blood T cells in healthy people across ages. A second PCR, run for about 7 to 11 cycles, used a sample-barcoded 5' primer plus a J-beta primer mix. TCRdb passed the 5' RACE reads through MiXCR, listing each CDR3 protein once. In the table there are about 540,000 distinct CDR3 sequences, 24% of which are singletons. The same sample was also used in a study of T cells of mothers and their children.

The sample was blood. Every receptor here comes from a boy aged 5-17 years in good health.

The gene calls are TRBV7-2 and TRBJ2-5; TRBD2 is a possible D gene (5 bases). The DNA end is more similar to TRBJ2-1, so the J call may be wrong. CDR1 is SGHTA, CDR2 FQGNSA, per germline. CDR3 length: 13 amino acids. The CDR3 is CASSLVGGSEQFF. DNA for the CDR3: TGTGCCAGCAGCTTAGTAGGAGGATCTGAGCAGTTCTTC.

V usage is TRBV6-2 or TRBV6-3 and J usage is TRBJ1-2; D not resolved. Germline CDR1 is MNHEY and CDR2 is SVGEGT. The V end lost 5 bases, the J end lost 4 bases, and 14 bases lay between the germline ends. The CDR3 extends over 14 amino acids. The chain's CDR3 is CASSPDPGPYGYTF. CDR3 nucleotides: TGTGCCAGCAGTCCGGACCCAGGACCCTATGGCTACACCTTC.

This clonotype was counted only a few times. This rearrangement joins TRBV6-5 to TRBJ2-5; TRBD1 matches 7 bases. The DNA end lines up better with TRBJ2-7; the J call may be wrong. Germline CDR1 is MNHEY and CDR2 is SVGAGI. The CDR3 runs to 14 residues. The CDR3 sequence is CASSYLKGADEQYF. The DNA for the CDR3 is TGTGCCAGCAGTTACCTAAAGGGGGCGGACGAGCAGTACTTC.

J is TRBJ2-2 and V is TRBV28, with 11 bases aligning to TRBD1. CDR3 length: 17 residues. From germline, CDR1 is MDHEN and CDR2 SYDVKM. The V and J ends lost 2 bases and 5 bases, in that order; junction bases with no gene match: 7. The CDR3 loop reads CASSLMGTGGETGELFF. The CDR3 nucleotides read TGTGCCAGCAGTTTAATGGGGACAGGGGGAGAGACCGGGGAGCTGTTTTTT.

This clonotype has just a few counts. The chain uses TRBV29-1 and TRBJ2-5; 7 bases match TRBD1. Per germline, CDR1 SQVTM and CDR2 ANQGSEA. This CDR3 is built from 16 residues. The V and J ends lost 1 base and 7 bases, in that order; junction bases with no gene match: 15. CDR3 sequence reads: CSVEGVGQARGRTQYF. The CDR3 coding sequence is TGCAGCGTTGAAGGGGTTGGACAGGCCCGGGGACGGACCCAGTACTTC. The full variable domain, with the rest looked up from reference TRBV29-1 and TRBJ2-5, is SAVISQKPSRDICQRGTSLTIQCQVDSQVTMMFWYRQQPGQSLTLIATANQGSEATYESGFVIDKFPISRPNLTFSTLTVSNMSPEDSSIYLCSVEGVGQARGRTQYFGPGTRLLVL.

In this sample, this clonotype turned up a few times. This chain links TRBV7-9 with TRBJ2-1; D perhaps matches TRBD2 (5 bases). CDR1 and CDR2 from the germline V gene are SEHNR and FQNEAQ (reference sequence). This CDR3 comprises 13 residues. V shed 2 bases and J shed 8 bases, with 10 bases lying between them. The CDR3 DNA sequence: TGTGCCAGCAGCTTATCGGCGGGTTATGAGCAGTTCTTC. Translated: CASSLSAGYEQFF.

This clonotype was picked up a small number of times. V usage is TRBV5-6 and J usage is TRBJ2-5; D perhaps matches TRBD2 (6 bases). Trimming shortened V by 1 base and J by 11 bases, and 18 bases separated the two germline ends. The germline V gene has CDR1 SGHDT and CDR2 YYEEEE. The CDR3 runs to 14 residues. For the CDR3, the DNA is TGTGCCAGCAGCTTGAGGCGCGGGTCGGGGGAGCAGTACTTC. This encodes CASSLRRGSGEQYF.

The V and J genes are TRBV29-1 and TRBJ2-7; no definite D call. The ends were cut back, 4 bases at V and 6 bases at J, with 13 bases in the middle. CDR1 is SQVTM, CDR2 ANQGSEA, per germline. This CDR3 is 12 amino acids long. CDR3 bases: TGCAGCGTTGCGGCTTTCCGCGGCGAGCAGTACTTC. Translated: CSVAAFRGEQYF.

This clonotype has a handful of counts. The chain employs TRBV12-3 or TRBV12-4 and TRBJ1-3, with 9 nucleotides matching TRBD1. The CDR3 is 15 amino acids. V trimming: 3 bases; J trimming: 3 bases; junction bases outside the gene matches: 3. CDR3 sequence: CASSFTGGGGNTIYF. As DNA, the CDR3 is TGTGCCAGCAGTTTTACAGGGGGCGGTGGAAACACCATATATTTT.

This clonotype was counted between two and nine times. An end of the junction differs from the germline gene, which may be a read error. The gene calls are TRBV18 and TRBJ1-6, with TRBD1 identical over 7 bases. Germline values: CDR1 KGHSH, CDR2 LQKENI. The CDR3 loop spans 14 amino acids. CDR3 region: CASSPDRVNLPLHF. The CDR3 DNA sequence: TGTGCCAGCTCACCAGACAGGGTTAATTTACCCCTCCACTTT.

V is TRBV6-1 and J is TRBJ2-5; 10 bases agree with TRBD1. Near its end, the DNA agrees better with TRBJ2-1, so the J call may be wrong. This CDR3 has 15 residues. Germline V CDR1 and CDR2: MNHNS, SASEGT. This chain's CDR3 is CASRGQGLIDNEQFF. CDR3 DNA sequence: TGTGCCAGCAGGGGACAGGGGTTGATTGACAATGAGCAGTTCTTC.

The rearrangement uses TRBV7-9 and TRBJ2-7, with D unresolved. Trimming cost V 2 bases and J 0 bases, with 14 bases left between them. CDR3 length equals 16 residues. CDR1 SEHNR and CDR2 FQNEAQ come from the germline V gene (reference sequence). The CDR3 DNA reads TGTGCCAGCAGCTTACACTCTCAAGTTCTCTCCTACGAGCAGTACTTC. It translates to CASSLHSQVLSYEQYF.

This clonotype was observed a handful of times. V gene TRBV5-1 combines with J gene TRBJ2-5, with TRBD2 matching over 9 bases. Matching the DNA end better, TRBJ2-7 makes the J call doubtful. Per the germline V gene, CDR1 is SGHRS and CDR2 is YFSETQ. The CDR3 runs 17 residues. CDR3 amino acids: CASSLEPSGGGADEQYF. The DNA for the CDR3 is TGCGCCAGCAGCTTGGAACCTTCCGGCGGGGGGGCCGACGAGCAGTACTTC.